These 14 T cell receptor beta chains originate from one sample sequenced in a study of early T cells in non-severe SARS-CoV-2 infection. One entry per CDR3 protein results from TCRdb running MiXCR on the 5' RACE reads. Among tens of thousands of distinct CDR3 sequences listed, approximately 11% were seen once. This material consisted of whole blood, taken at baseline. Receptors originate from an adult who was a healthcare worker with PCR-confirmed SARS-CoV-2 infection or an uninfected control (not recorded which).

The V gene is TRBV6-5, the J gene TRBJ1-3; 7 bases agree with TRBD1. Germline V lookup: CDR1 MNHEY, CDR2 SVGAGI. J lost 6 bases, V lost 5 bases, and 13 bases had no gene match. This CDR3 comprises 16 residues. CDR3 residues: CASSPTGVAQKNTIYF. The CDR3 DNA reads TGTGCCAGCAGTCCTACAGGGGTGGCCCAAAAAAACACCATATATTTT.

This clonotype showed up just a few times. The chain is built from TRBV5-6 and TRBJ2-3, with 12 positions matching TRBD2. CDR1 SGHDT and CDR2 YYEEEE come from the germline V gene. The CDR3 runs to 19 residues. Trimming removed 3 bases from V and 2 bases from J; junction bases left unmatched: 13. Written as DNA, the CDR3 is TGTGCCAGCAGCTCCCTATTCACGACTAGCGGGGGACACACAGATACGCAGTATTTT. Encoded protein: CASSSLFTTSGGHTDTQYF.

V and J are TRBV20-1 and TRBJ2-4; D is unclear. Trimming removed 7 bases from V and 0 bases from J, with 13 bases in between. The CDR3 covers 14 residues. Germline assignment: CDR1 DFQATT and CDR2 SNEGSKA (reference sequence). CDR3 DNA: TGCAGTGGGGTGGATACTCTAGCCAAAAACATTCAGTACTTC. Translation: CSGVDTLAKNIQYF.

V usage is TRBV7-6 and J usage is TRBJ2-5; TRBD1 matches at 9 bases. V shed 6 bases and J 5 bases; nucleotides not matched to a gene: 7. The CDR3 length is 14 residues. Germline-derived CDR1 and CDR2 are SGHVS and FNYEAQ. CDR3 DNA sequence: TGTGCCAGCAGTGACAGGGGGAGGACGGAGACCCAGTACTTC. This encodes CASSDRGRTETQYF.

This clonotype was recorded at least ten times. The chain employs TRBV11-2 and TRBJ2-1; 11 bases are shared with TRBD2. This CDR3 is 20 amino acids long. With 4 bases clipped from V and 9 bases from J, the junction kept 23 bases outside the gene matches. Germline V gene data show CDR1 as SGHAT and CDR2 as FQNNGV. The DNA of the CDR3 is TGTGCCAGCAGCTCGGCCCGAGGTACTAGCGGGGGCCTGTTCGGGGGTGAGCAGTTCTTC. Translation gives CASSSARGTSGGLFGGEQFF.

The V gene is TRBV12-3 or TRBV12-4, the J gene TRBJ1-5; D gene unclear. The CDR3 is made up of 12 amino acids. The V gene lost 2 bases and the J gene lost 9 bases, with 8 bases spanning the gap. CDR3 loop: CASSLTMGPQHF. CDR3 nucleotide sequence: TGTGCCAGCAGTTTAACTATGGGGCCCCAGCATTTT.

The J gene is TRBJ2-2, the V gene TRBV28; 8 nucleotides agree with TRBD2. CDR1 is MDHEN and CDR2 is SYDVKM in the germline V gene. CDR3 length: 14 residues. J lost 4 bases, V lost 6 bases, and 4 bases had no gene match. This CDR3 is CASRGSGVTGELFF. CDR3 nucleotide sequence: TGTGCCAGCAGGGGTAGCGGGGTCACCGGGGAGCTGTTTTTT. Full variable domain (outside the CDR3, taken from reference TRBV28 and TRBJ2-2): DVKVTQSSRYLVKRTGEKVFLECVQDMDHENMFWYRQDPGLGLRLIYFSYDVKMKEKGDIPEGYSVSREKKERFSLILESASTNQTSMYLCASRGSGVTGELFFGEGSRLTVL.

In its sample, this clonotype was seen many times. The chain is built from TRBV3-1 and TRBJ2-7; no clear D. The ends were cut back, 5 bases at V and 7 bases at J, with 12 bases in the middle. The CDR3 has 12 residues. Germline values: CDR1 LGHDT, CDR2 YNNKEL (reference sequence). Written as DNA, the CDR3 is TGTGCCAGCAGCTCGAACGTTTTAGAGCAGTACTTC. Amino acids: CASSSNVLEQYF.

This clonotype was counted at least ten times. The rearrangement joins TRBV7-2 to TRBJ2-7, with 8 bases aligning to TRBD2. Germline CDR1 is SGHTA and CDR2 is FQGNSA. The trim removed 5 bases at V and 3 bases at J, leaving 6 bases unmatched. The CDR3 sequence is 14 residues long. CDR3 DNA: TGTGCCAGCAGCCCCCTGGCGGGGGGCTACGAGCAGTACTTC. As protein: CASSPLAGGYEQYF. Drawing the rest from reference TRBV7-2 and TRBJ2-7, the complete variable domain is GAGVSQSPSNKVTEKGKDVELRCDPISGHTALYWYRQSLGQGLEFLIYFQGNSAPDKSGLPSDRFSAERTGGSVSTLTIQRTQQEDSAVYLCASSPLAGGYEQYFGPGTRLTVT.

The table lists this clonotype with a few counts. The chain employs TRBV11-2 and TRBJ1-2, with D possibly matching TRBD1 (6 bases). V was pared by 5 bases and J by 6 bases, with 19 bases between. This CDR3 contains 15 residues. The V gene's germline CDR1 is SGHAT and CDR2 FQNNGV. CDR3 sequence reads: CASSLRETGGHGYTF. The CDR3 coding sequence is TGTGCCAGCAGCCTCCGAGAGACAGGAGGACATGGCTACACCTTC.

This clonotype was recorded once. The J gene is TRBJ1-1, the V gene TRBV6-1; TRBD1 might be the D (5 bases). In germline, CDR1 is MNHNS, CDR2 SASEGT. Trimming removed 11 bases at V and 7 bases at J, with 17 bases between. This CDR3 comprises 12 residues. In DNA form, the CDR3 reads TGTGCCGCGGGGGTGGTTTGGGATGAAGCTTTCTTT. Residues: CAAGVVWDEAFF.

The chain employs TRBV29-1 and TRBJ1-4, with TRBD1 identical over 8 bases. The CDR3 has 13 residues. The trim removed 5 bases at V and 8 bases at J, leaving 7 bases unmatched. Germline V gives CDR1 SQVTM, CDR2 ANQGSEA. The CDR3 DNA reads TGCAGCGTTCGAGGACAGGGAAGAGAAAAACTGTTTTTT. It encodes CSVRGQGREKLFF. The whole variable domain, remainder taken from reference TRBV29-1 and TRBJ1-4, is SAVISQKPSRDICQRGTSLTIQCQVDSQVTMMFWYRQQPGQSLTLIATANQGSEATYESGFVIDKFPISRPNLTFSTLTVSNMSPEDSSIYLCSVRGQGREKLFFGSGTQLSVL.

This clonotype was recorded only once. At one boundary the junction diverges from the germline segment, which might be a read error. This rearrangement joins TRBV6-5 to TRBJ1-1; unclear D gene. Germline CDR1 reads MNHEY; CDR2 reads SVGAGI. The CDR3 has 16 residues. CDR3 nucleotides: TGTGCCAGCAGTTACTCGGGAGCGTTTCCGAACACTAAAGCTTTCTTT. Its translation: CASSYSGAFPNTKAFF.

This chain connects TRBV29-1 to TRBJ2-3; 7 nucleotides line up with TRBD1. Germline V CDR1 and CDR2: SQVTM, ANQGSEA. Trimming removed 6 bases from V and 1 base from J; junction bases left unmatched: 7. This CDR3 is 14 amino acids long. The CDR3 protein is CSVVQGPRTDTQYF. The CDR3 nucleotides read TGCAGCGTAGTACAGGGGCCACGCACAGATACGCAGTATTTT.